These 14 T cell receptor beta chains share one sample of origin, sequenced in a study of blood T cell repertoires in COVID-19. Method: immunoSEQ multiplex PCR; TCRdb's copy keeps in-frame clones and lacks some. Of 130,000 to 150,000 clones in the sample, approximately 84% were seen once. What was sequenced was peripheral blood. These receptors were taken from a human donor in a cohort sampled during active COVID-19.

V is TRBV6-5 and J is TRBJ1-2; TRBD1 matches 7 bases. Germline CDR1 MNHEY, CDR2 SVGAGI. The CDR3 is made up of 14 amino acids. The junction had 11 bases not matched to a gene; V was cut back by 6 bases and J by 7 bases. CDR3 protein: CASSADRVYGGYTF. In nucleotides, the CDR3 is TGTGCCAGCAGCGCAGACAGGGTGTATGGTGGCTACACCTTC.

This clone was seen only once. V and J are TRBV28 and TRBJ1-5; possibly TRBD1 for D (5 bases). CDR3 length: 15 residues. V lost 5 bases to trimming and J lost 3 bases, with 14 bases between them. The V gene's germline CDR1 is MDHEN and CDR2 SYDVKM. CDR3 sequence (DNA): TGTGCCAGCAGTCCAGGCTGGGGCAACAATCAGCCCCAGCATTTT. It encodes CASSPGWGNNQPQHF. Full variable domain (rest looked up from reference TRBV28 and TRBJ1-5): DVKVTQSSRYLVKRTGEKVFLECVQDMDHENMFWYRQDPGLGLRLIYFSYDVKMKEKGDIPEGYSVSREKKERFSLILESASTNQTSMYLCASSPGWGNNQPQHFGDGTRLSIL.

This chain joins TRBV7-2 and TRBJ2-2, with D possibly being TRBD2 (6 bases). Germline values: CDR1 SGHTA, CDR2 FQGNSA. Trimming cost V 1 base and J 5 bases, with 11 bases left between them. This CDR3 spans 15 amino acids. CDR3 DNA sequence: TGTGCCAGCAGCTTAGATTCGGCGGGAACCGGGGAGCTGTTTTTT. Its protein product is CASSLDSAGTGELFF.

The chain carries TRBV6-6 and TRBJ2-7; 7 nucleotides match TRBD1. V lost 1 base, J lost 5 bases, and 8 bases stayed unmatched. The CDR3 runs 15 residues. CDR1 is MNHNY, CDR2 SVGAGI, per germline (reference sequence). This CDR3 reads CASSYLSPTGNEQYV. CDR3 DNA: TGTGCCAGCAGTTACTTGTCCCCGACAGGGAACGAGCAGTACGTC.

This chain uses TRBV7-8 with TRBJ2-7; tentative D call: TRBD1 (6 bases). This CDR3 region has 16 residues. Trimming removed 0 bases from V and 0 bases from J, with 12 bases in between. Germline-derived CDR1 and CDR2 are SGHVS and FQNEAQ. The CDR3 coding sequence is TGTGCCAGCAGCTTAGCCGACACAGGGCGCTCCTACGAGCAGTACTTC. Amino acid sequence: CASSLADTGRSYEQYF. The variable domain in full, completed from reference TRBV7-8 and TRBJ2-7, reads GAGVSQSPRYKVAKRGQDVALRCDPISGHVSLFWYQQALGQGPEFLTYFQNEAQLDKSGLPSDRFFAERPEGSVSTLKIQRTQQEDSAVYLCASSLADTGRSYEQYFGPGTRLTVT.

This clone appeared a few times. The V and J genes are TRBV12-5 and TRBJ2-2; 12 nucleotides agree with TRBD2. This CDR3 has 18 amino acids. Trimming took 0 bases from V and 4 from J; bases not matched to a gene: 6. Per germline, CDR1 LGHNT and CDR2 FRNRAP. CDR3 in DNA: TGTGCTAGTGGTTTGGTACCCGGGACTAGCGGGTTCACCGGGGAGCTGTTTTTT. This codes for CASGLVPGTSGFTGELFF. The variable domain in full, completed from reference TRBV12-5 and TRBJ2-2, reads DARVTQTPRHKVTEMGQEVTMRCQPILGHNTVFWYRQTMMQGLELLAYFRNRAPLDDSGMPKDRFSAEMPDATLATLKIQPSEPRDSAVYFCASGLVPGTSGFTGELFFGEGSRLTVL.

V is TRBV6-6 and J is TRBJ1-2; 7 bases fit TRBD1. Germline values: CDR1 MNHNY, CDR2 SVGAGI (reference sequence). The V and J ends lost 0 bases and 7 bases, in that order; junction bases with no gene match: 11. This CDR3 contains 16 residues. The CDR3 DNA follows: TGTGCCAGCAGTTACTCCGACCTTCGACAGGGTGGTGGCTACACCTTC. It translates to CASSYSDLRQGGGYTF.

A note on this clone: Other DNA sequences in the sample encode the same CDR3. V gene TRBV2 combines with J gene TRBJ2-5, with 8 nucleotides matching TRBD1. Trimming cost V 4 bases and J 3 bases; bases outside gene matches: 1. The CDR3 length is 13 residues. Germline V gene sequence: CDR1 SNHLY, CDR2 FYNNEI. The CDR3 loop is CASSGTGKETQYF. DNA of the CDR3: TGTGCCAGCAGTGGGACAGGGAAAGAGACCCAGTACTTC.

The chain has TRBV3-1 (or the pseudogene TRBV3-2) and TRBJ2-1, with 7 bases fitting TRBD2. Trimming removed 3 bases from V and 4 bases from J; junction bases left unmatched: 15. Germline V lookup: CDR1 LGHDT, CDR2 YNNKEL (reference sequence). There are 18 residues in the CDR3. The chain's CDR3 is CASSHPRGSGVNYNEQFF. The CDR3 coding sequence is TGTGCCAGCAGCCACCCCCGGGGGAGCGGGGTTAATTACAATGAGCAGTTCTTC.

The J gene is TRBJ1-4, the V gene TRBV4-2; the D is unclear. This CDR3 comprises 16 residues. The germline CDR1 and CDR2 sequences are LGHNA and YNFKEQ. V lost 1 base, J lost 0 bases, and 9 bases lay in between. In DNA form, the CDR3 reads TGTGCCAGCAGCCAAGCGGTCCCGGCAACTAATGAAAAACTGTTTTTT. It is translated as CASSQAVPATNEKLFF.

This clone was seen once. The V and J genes are TRBV3-1 (or the pseudogene TRBV3-2) and TRBJ1-5; D perhaps matches TRBD1 (5 bases). The V gene lost 3 bases and the J gene lost 3 bases, with 6 bases spanning the gap. This CDR3 has 13 residues. Germline V gives CDR1 LGHDT, CDR2 YNNKEL (reference sequence). In DNA form, the CDR3 reads TGTGCCAGCAGCCAGGGGCCCAATCAGCCCCAGCATTTT. Translation: CASSQGPNQPQHF.

The V gene is TRBV5-5, the J gene TRBJ1-6; D is uncertain. V was pared by 5 bases and J by 8 bases, with 17 bases between. This CDR3 comprises 15 residues. The germline V gene encodes CDR1 SGHKS and CDR2 YYEKEE (reference sequence). CDR3 DNA sequence: TGTGCCAGCAGTTCAGCCTTCATTCGGGATTCACCCCTCCACTTT. Its translation: CASSSAFIRDSPLHF. Based on the CDR3 plus reference TRBV5-5 and TRBJ1-6, the full variable domain is DAGVTQSPTHLIKTRGQQVTLRCSPISGHKSVSWYQQVLGQGPQFIFQYYEKEERGRGNFPDRFSARQFPNYSSELNVNALLLGDSALYLCASSSAFIRDSPLHFGNGTRLTVT.

This clone was recorded only once. CDR3 loop: CASSLQGRETQYF. CDR3 DNA sequence: TGTGCCAGCAGTCTACAGGGAAGGGAGACCCAGTACTTC. The rearrangement joins TRBV6-5 to TRBJ2-5, with D perhaps TRBD1 (6 bases). Trimming cost V 5 bases and J 5 bases, with 12 bases left between them. CDR3 length: 13 residues. Germline values: CDR1 MNHEY, CDR2 SVGAGI.

The chain has TRBV11-2 and TRBJ2-7, with D maybe TRBD1 (7 bases). Trimming took off 1 base at V and 2 bases at J, with 12 bases between the two ends. The CDR3 covers 15 residues. In germline, CDR1 is SGHAT, CDR2 FQNNGV. The CDR3 DNA follows: TGTGCCAGCAGCTTAGGGGGGGACAGAACCTACGAGCAGTACTTC. Residues: CASSLGGDRTYEQYF. The full variable domain, rest sourced from reference TRBV11-2 and TRBJ2-7, is EAGVAQSPRYKIIEKRQSVAFWCNPISGHATLYWYQQILGQGPKLLIQFQNNGVVDDSQLPKDRFSAERLKGVDSTLKIQPAKLEDSAVYLCASSLGGDRTYEQYFGPGTRLTVT.